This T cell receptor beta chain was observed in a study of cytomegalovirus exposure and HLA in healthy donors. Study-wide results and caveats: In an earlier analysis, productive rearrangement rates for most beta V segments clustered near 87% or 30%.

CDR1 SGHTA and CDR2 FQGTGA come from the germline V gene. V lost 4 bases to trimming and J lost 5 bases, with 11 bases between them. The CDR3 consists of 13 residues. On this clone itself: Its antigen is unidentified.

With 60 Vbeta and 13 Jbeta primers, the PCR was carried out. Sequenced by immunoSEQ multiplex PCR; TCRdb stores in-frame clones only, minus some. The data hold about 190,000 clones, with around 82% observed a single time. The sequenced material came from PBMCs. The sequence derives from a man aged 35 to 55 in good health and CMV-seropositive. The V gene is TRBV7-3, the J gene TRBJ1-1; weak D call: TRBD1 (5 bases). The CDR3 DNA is TGTGCCAGCAGCTCAGGGACTCTAACTGAAGCTTTCTTT. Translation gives CASSSGTLTEAFF.